Only one count was recorded for the clone carrying this T cell receptor (beta chain). The antigen is undetermined. These data are taken from a study of shared clonotypes between healthy human individuals. Study observations and caveats: When naive CD4 clonotypes were compared across several donors, about 5% were shared.

V lost 6 bases and J lost 0; bases outside the gene matches: 4. Looked up from germline, CDR1 is MNHEY and CDR2 is SMNVEV (reference sequence). The CDR3 runs 15 residues. The authors' processing: ImmunoSEQ supplied junction-only sequences lacking quality scores, so filtering was different. The table came from immunoSEQ multiplex PCR; TCRdb's copy has only in-frame clones and leaves some out. The V and J calls and the clone size are those of that table, but D and trimming were determined from the DNA. The sample consists of 2 million to 2.5 million clones, under 97% of them appearing once. The chain uses TRBV27 and TRBJ1-1, with 10 bases aligning to TRBD1. The material sequenced was naive CD4+ T cells sorted from blood. Subset noted: CD45RA+ positively selected. The TCR sequence derives from a man between 18 and 29 years old in good health. Written as DNA, the CDR3 is TGTGCCAGCAGGCTGACAGGGGGCTTGAACACTGAAGCTTTCTTT. It codes for CASRLTGGLNTEAFF.